A selection of T cell receptor beta chains follows, all from one sample in a study of metastatic and nonmetastatic thyroid tumors. TCRdb reassembled clones from the PCR reads with MiXCR. The sample lists 7,500 to 8,500 clones, 20% to 25% seen once, with roughly a quarter in the top ten. Material: tumor tissue. These receptors were collected from a female donor with papillary thyroid cancer or a benign thyroid nodule (not recorded which). Some clones in this sample may be carry-over from other donors' samples. The CDR3 runs from the conserved cysteine through the conserved F or W.

V gene	J gene	CDR3 protein
TRBV7-3	TRBJ2-7	CASSTGQSASGEQYF
TRBV9	TRBJ2-1	CASSSRTSGTRNEQFF
TRBV11-2	TRBJ2-7	CASSPARTSYEQYF
TRBV10-3	TRBJ2-3	CAISGASGMDTDTQYF
TRBV2	TRBJ2-1	CASRGLGYNEQFF
TRBV7-8	TRBJ2-1	CASSRNLTGLALDEQFF
TRBV6-1	TRBJ1-3	CATVQGGSSGNTIYF
TRBV27	TRBJ2-2	CASSPGAYGAGTRGELFF
TRBV6-2/TRBV6-3	TRBJ2-7	CASSYSKASQGGYEQYF
TRBV9	TRBJ2-2	CASSVLRDTGELFF
TRBV19	TRBJ1-2	CASSFLAGDGYTF
TRBV2	TRBJ2-3	CASSQEDTDTQYF
TRBV7-9	TRBJ2-4	CASSSQGAKRIQYF
TRBV20-1	TRBJ1-5	CSAEDSSNQPQHF
TRBV12-3/TRBV12-4	TRBJ1-2	CASSLAAGLNTF
TRBV30	TRBJ2-6	CAWSPSGTGLDSGANVLTF